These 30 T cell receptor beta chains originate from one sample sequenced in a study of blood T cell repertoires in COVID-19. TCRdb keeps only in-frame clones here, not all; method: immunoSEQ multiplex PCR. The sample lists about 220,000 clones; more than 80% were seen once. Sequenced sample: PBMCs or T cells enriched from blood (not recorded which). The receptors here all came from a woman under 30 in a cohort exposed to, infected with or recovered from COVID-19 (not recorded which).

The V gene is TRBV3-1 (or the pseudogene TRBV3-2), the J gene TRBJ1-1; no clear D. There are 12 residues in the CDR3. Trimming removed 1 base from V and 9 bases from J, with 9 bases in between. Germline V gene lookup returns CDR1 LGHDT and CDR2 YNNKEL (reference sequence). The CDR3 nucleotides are TGTGCCAGCAGCCAAGCTTGGACTAAAGCTTTCTTT. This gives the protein CASSQAWTKAFF.

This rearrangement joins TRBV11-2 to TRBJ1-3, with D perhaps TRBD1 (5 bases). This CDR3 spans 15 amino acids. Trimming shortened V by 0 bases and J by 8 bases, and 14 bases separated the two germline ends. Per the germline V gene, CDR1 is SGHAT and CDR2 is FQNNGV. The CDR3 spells CASSLESGPTYTIYF. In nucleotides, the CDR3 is TGTGCCAGCAGCTTAGAGTCAGGGCCGACTTACACCATATATTTT.

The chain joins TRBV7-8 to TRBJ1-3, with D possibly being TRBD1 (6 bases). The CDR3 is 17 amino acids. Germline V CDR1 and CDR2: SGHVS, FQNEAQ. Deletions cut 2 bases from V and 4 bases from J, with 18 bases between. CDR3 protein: CASSLTLRGSGGNTIYF. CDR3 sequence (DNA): TGTGCCAGCAGCTTAACGTTGAGGGGGTCCGGGGGAAACACCATATATTTT.

Written as DNA, the CDR3 is TGTGCCAGCAGCGGAAACCGGGACAGCAGTTTCGGAGCTTTCTTT. Its protein is CASSGNRDSSFGAFF. The chain combines TRBV9 with TRBJ1-1; TRBD1 agrees at 7 bases. Germline values: CDR1 SGDLS, CDR2 YYNGEE. This CDR3 spans 15 amino acids. After removal of 3 bases from V and 10 bases from J, the junction contained 15 bases not matched to a gene.

Written as DNA, the CDR3 is TGTGCCAGTTGGACAGGCCAGAGCTCTGGAAACACCATATATTTT. Protein sequence: CASWTGQSSGNTIYF. The chain has TRBV28 and TRBJ1-3; 7 nucleotides match TRBD1. The CDR3 length is 15 residues. CDR1 and CDR2 from the germline V gene are MDHEN and SYDVKM. V shed 9 bases, J shed 0 bases, and the junction held 8 bases outside the gene matches.

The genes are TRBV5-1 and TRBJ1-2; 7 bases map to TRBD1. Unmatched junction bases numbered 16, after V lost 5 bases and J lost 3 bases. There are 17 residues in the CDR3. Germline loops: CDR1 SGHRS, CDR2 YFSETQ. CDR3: CASSSHDLSDRDYGYTF. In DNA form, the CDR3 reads TGCGCCAGCAGTTCTCATGACCTATCAGACAGGGACTATGGCTACACCTTC.

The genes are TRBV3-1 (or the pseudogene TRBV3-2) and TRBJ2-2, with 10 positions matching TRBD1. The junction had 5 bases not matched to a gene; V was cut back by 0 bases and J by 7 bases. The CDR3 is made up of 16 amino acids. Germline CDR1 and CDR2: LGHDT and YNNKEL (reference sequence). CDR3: CASSQELGQGSGELFF. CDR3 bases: TGTGCCAGCAGCCAAGAGCTGGGACAGGGGAGCGGGGAGCTGTTTTTT.

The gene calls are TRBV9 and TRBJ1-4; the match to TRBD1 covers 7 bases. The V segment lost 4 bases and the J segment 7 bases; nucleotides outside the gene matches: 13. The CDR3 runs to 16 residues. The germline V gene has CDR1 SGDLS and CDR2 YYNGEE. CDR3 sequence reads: CASSPGRDSNFEKLFF. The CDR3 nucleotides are TGTGCCAGCAGCCCCGGGCGGGACAGTAATTTTGAAAAACTGTTTTTT.

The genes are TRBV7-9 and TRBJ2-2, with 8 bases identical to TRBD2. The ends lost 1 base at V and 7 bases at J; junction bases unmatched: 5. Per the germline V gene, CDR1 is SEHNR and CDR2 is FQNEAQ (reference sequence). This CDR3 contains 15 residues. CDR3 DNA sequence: TGTGCCAGCAGCTTAGAGGCGGGGGGCTTCGGGGAGCTGTTTTTT. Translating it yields CASSLEAGGFGELFF.

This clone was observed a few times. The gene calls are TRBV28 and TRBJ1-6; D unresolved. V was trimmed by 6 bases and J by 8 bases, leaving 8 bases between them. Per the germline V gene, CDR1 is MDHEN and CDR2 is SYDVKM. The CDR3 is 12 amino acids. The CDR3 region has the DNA TGTGCCAGCAGGAATCCGGATTCACCCCTCCACTTT. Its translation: CASRNPDSPLHF.

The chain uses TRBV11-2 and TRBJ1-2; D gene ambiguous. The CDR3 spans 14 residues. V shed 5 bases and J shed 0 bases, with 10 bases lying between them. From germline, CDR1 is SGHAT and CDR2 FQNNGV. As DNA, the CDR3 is TGTGCCAGCAGCCCCTCGCGAGCTAACTATGGCTACACCTTC. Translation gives CASSPSRANYGYTF.

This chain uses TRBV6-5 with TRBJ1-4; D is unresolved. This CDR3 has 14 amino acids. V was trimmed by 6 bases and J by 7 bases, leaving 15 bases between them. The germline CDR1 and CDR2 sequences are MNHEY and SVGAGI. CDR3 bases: TGTGCCAGCAGCCTAGAACGCCCACCTGAAAAACTGTTTTTT. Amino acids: CASSLERPPEKLFF.

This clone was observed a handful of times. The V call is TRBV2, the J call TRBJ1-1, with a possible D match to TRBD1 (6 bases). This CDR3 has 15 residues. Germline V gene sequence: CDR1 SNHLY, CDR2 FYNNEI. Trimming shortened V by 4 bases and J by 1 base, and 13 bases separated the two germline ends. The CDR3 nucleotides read TGTGCCAGCAGTGGATACGCAGGGGCGAACACTGAAGCTTTCTTT. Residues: CASSGYAGANTEAFF.

CDR3 loop: CASSSRQVNYGYTF. In DNA, the CDR3 is TGTGCCAGTAGTTCGAGACAGGTCAACTATGGCTACACCTTC. The chain uses TRBV19 and TRBJ1-2; D may be TRBD1 (6 bases). This CDR3 is 14 amino acids long. V was shortened by 5 bases and J by 2 bases, with 12 bases between the two germline ends. From germline, CDR1 is LNHDA and CDR2 SQIVND (reference sequence).

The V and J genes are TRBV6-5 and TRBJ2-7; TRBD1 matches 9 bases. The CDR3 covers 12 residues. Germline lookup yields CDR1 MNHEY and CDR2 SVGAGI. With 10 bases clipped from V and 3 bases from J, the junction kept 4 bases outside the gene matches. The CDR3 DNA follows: TGTGCCATCGGGGACAGGGACTACGAGCAGTACTTC. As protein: CAIGDRDYEQYF.

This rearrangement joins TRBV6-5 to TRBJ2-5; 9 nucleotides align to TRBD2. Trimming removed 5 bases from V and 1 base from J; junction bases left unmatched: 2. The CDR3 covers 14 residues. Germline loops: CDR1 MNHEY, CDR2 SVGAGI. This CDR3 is CASSQLAGQETQYF. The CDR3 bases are TGTGCCAGCAGTCAACTAGCGGGCCAAGAGACCCAGTACTTC.

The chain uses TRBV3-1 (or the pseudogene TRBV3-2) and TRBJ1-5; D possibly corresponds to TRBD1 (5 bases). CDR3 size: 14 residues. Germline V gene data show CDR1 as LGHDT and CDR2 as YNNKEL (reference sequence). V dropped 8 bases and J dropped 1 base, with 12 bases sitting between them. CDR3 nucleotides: TGTGCCAGCGCCCCAGGGTTGAGCAATCAGCCCCAGCATTTT. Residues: CASAPGLSNQPQHF.

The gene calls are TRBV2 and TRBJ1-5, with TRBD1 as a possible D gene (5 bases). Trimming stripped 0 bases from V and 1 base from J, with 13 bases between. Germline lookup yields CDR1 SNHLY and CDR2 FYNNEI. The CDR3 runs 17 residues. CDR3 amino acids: CASSEAGGYLSNQPQHF. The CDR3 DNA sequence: TGTGCCAGCAGTGAAGCGGGGGGGTACCTCAGCAATCAGCCCCAGCATTTT. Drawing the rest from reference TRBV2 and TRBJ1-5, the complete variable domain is EPEVTQTPSHQVTQMGQEVILRCVPISNHLYFYWYRQILGQKVEFLVSFYNNEISEKSEIFDDQFSVERPDGSNFTLKIRSTKLEDSAMYFCASSEAGGYLSNQPQHFGDGTRLSIL.

CDR3 sequence (DNA): TGCGCCAGCAGCCGCAGCGGGGAGTACGAGCAGTACTTC. It specifies CASSRSGEYEQYF. V is TRBV4-1 and J is TRBJ2-7; TRBD2 matches at 7 bases. Germline V gene lookup returns CDR1 MGHRA and CDR2 YSYEKL. V was clipped by 4 bases and J by 4 bases; unmatched bases: 4. The CDR3 is 13 amino acids.

The CDR3 region has the DNA TGTGCCAGCAGTTACCTATCTAGCGGGAGTCCCCACGAGCAGTACTTC. Translation: CASSYLSSGSPHEQYF. J is TRBJ2-7 and V is TRBV6-5; 10 bases are shared with TRBD2. This CDR3 contains 16 residues. With V trimmed by 2 bases and J by 5 bases, 9 bases remained unmatched. Germline V lookup: CDR1 MNHEY, CDR2 SVGAGI.

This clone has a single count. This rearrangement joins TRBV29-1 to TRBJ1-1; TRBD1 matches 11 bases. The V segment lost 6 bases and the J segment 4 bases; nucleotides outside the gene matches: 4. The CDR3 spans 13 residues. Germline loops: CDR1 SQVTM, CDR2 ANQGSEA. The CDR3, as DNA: TGCAGCGTCCCCGGGACAGGGGGCACTGAAGCTTTCTTT. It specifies CSVPGTGGTEAFF. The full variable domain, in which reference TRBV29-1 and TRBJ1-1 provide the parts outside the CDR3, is SAVISQKPSRDICQRGTSLTIQCQVDSQVTMMFWYRQQPGQSLTLIATANQGSEATYESGFVIDKFPISRPNLTFSTLTVSNMSPEDSSIYLCSVPGTGGTEAFFGQGTRLTVV.

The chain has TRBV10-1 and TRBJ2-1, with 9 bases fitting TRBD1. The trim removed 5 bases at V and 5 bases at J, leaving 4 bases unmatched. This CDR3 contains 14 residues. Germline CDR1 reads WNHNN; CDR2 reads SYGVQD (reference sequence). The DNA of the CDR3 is TGCGCCAGCAGTCTACAGGGGGCCGACAATGAGCAGTTCTTC. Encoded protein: CASSLQGADNEQFF.

The CDR3 nucleotides are TGTGCCAGCAGCTGGAAACAGGGAGACTCCTACAATGAGCAGTTCTTC. Residues: CASSWKQGDSYNEQFF. This chain links TRBV11-2 with TRBJ2-1; possibly TRBD1 for D (6 bases). Trimming pared 4 bases from V and 0 bases from J, leaving 13 bases between. Germline assignment: CDR1 SGHAT and CDR2 FQNNGV. This CDR3 is 16 amino acids long.

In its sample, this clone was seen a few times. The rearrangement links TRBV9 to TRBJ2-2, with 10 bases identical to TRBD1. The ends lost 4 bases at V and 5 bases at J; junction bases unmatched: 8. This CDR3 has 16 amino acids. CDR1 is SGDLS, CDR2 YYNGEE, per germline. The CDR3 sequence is CASSHAEGQGTGELFF. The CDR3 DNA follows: TGTGCCAGCAGCCACGCGGAGGGACAGGGGACCGGGGAGCTGTTTTTT. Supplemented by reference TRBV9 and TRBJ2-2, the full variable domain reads DSGVTQTPKHLITATGQRVTLRCSPRSGDLSVYWYQQSLDQGLQFLIQYYNGEERAKGNILERFSAQQFPDLHSELNLSSLELGDSALYFCASSHAEGQGTGELFFGEGSRLTVL.

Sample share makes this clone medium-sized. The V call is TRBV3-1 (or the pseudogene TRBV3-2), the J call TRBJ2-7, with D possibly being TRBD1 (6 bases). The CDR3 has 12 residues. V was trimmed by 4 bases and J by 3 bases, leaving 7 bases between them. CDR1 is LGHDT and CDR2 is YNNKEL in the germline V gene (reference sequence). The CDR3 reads CASSPTGYEQYF. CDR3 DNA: TGTGCCAGCAGCCCGACAGGCTACGAGCAGTACTTC.

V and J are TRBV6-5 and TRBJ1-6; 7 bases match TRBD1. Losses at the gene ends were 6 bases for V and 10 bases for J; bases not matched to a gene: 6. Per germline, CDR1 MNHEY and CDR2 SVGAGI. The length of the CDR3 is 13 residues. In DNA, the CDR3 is TGTGCCAGCAGGACCCTACAGGGGTCACCCCTCCACTTT. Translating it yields CASRTLQGSPLHF.

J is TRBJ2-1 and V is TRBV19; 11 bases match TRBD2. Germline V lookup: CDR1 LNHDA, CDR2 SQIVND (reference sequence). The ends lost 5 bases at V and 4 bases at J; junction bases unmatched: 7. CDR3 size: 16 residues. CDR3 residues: CASSPGLAVPYNEQFF. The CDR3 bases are TGTGCCAGTAGTCCGGGACTAGCGGTTCCTTACAATGAGCAGTTCTTC.

This CDR3 is CATSDPRGSTNEQFF. CDR3 nucleotide sequence: TGTGCCACCAGTGATCCTAGGGGGAGTACCAATGAGCAGTTCTTC. The V gene is TRBV24-1, the J gene TRBJ2-1; tentative D call: TRBD1 (6 bases). The germline V gene has CDR1 KGHDR and CDR2 SFDVKD. The CDR3 has 15 residues. V was cut by 3 bases and J by 6 bases, with 14 bases left in between.

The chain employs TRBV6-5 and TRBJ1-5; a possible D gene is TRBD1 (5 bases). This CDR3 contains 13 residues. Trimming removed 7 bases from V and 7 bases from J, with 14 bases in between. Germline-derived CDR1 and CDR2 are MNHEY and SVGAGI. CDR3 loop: CASTSGVGQPQHF. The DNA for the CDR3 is TGTGCCAGCACCTCGGGGGTCGGCCAGCCCCAGCATTTT.

CDR3: CASSITLRGFNEQFF. The DNA of the CDR3 is TGTGCCAGTAGTATAACATTGCGGGGGTTCAATGAGCAGTTCTTC. The chain recombines TRBV19 with TRBJ2-1; 7 bases map to TRBD2. The J segment lost 6 bases and the V segment lost 2 bases, leaving 7 bases of the junction unmatched. CDR1 and CDR2 from the germline V gene are LNHDA and SQIVND (reference sequence). The CDR3 totals 15 residues.